This T cell receptor beta chain was found in a study of neurological immune-mediated disorders. CDR1 and CDR2 from the germline V gene are SGHTA and FQGNSA. Trimming cost V 4 bases and J 4 bases; bases outside gene matches: 6. This CDR3 spans 16 amino acids. TCRdb reanalysed the 5' RACE reads using MiXCR and keeps one entry per CDR3 protein. The profile shows about 70,000 distinct CDR3 sequences, 4.5% to 5.5% of them singletons. This clonotype was observed at least ten times. The sample was PBMCs. This chain connects TRBV7-2 to TRBJ2-3; TRBD2 matches 12 bases. The origin of this receptor is a woman aged 65 to 85 with multiple sclerosis. The CDR3 region is CASSYPSGRASDTQYF. As DNA, the CDR3 is TGTGCCAGCAGCTATCCTAGCGGGAGGGCCTCAGATACGCAGTATTTT.